Described below is a single T cell receptor beta chain sequence and its context. The antigen remains unidentified. Those patients with uncontrolled infection, other autoimmune disease, pregnancy or lactation were excluded. This record comes from a study of T cells in Graves' hyperthyroidism and ophthalmopathy. Study findings and constraints: Among thyroid clonotypes expanded above 0.001, most also appeared in blood.

Authors of the study amplified TCR beta CDR3 regions from RNA transcripts. When the TCR CDR3 underwent first-round RT-PCR, the HTBI primer set was used. TCRdb itself ran the multiplex PCR reads through MiXCR, one entry per CDR3 protein. Among a few hundred thousand distinct CDR3 sequences, 15% to 20% were seen once, and the ten largest hold under 45%. Germline loops: CDR1 SGHKS, CDR2 YYEKEE (reference sequence). The CDR3 totals 15 residues. V was trimmed by 6 bases and J by 2 bases, leaving 15 bases between them. This clonotype originated in a man in his fifties with Graves' ophthalmopathy. The genes are TRBV5-5 and TRBJ1-5; D is perhaps TRBD1 (6 bases). What was sequenced was blood. The CDR3 region has the DNA TGTGCCAGCACCCCGGCGGGGGGCCGCAATCAGCCCCAGCATTTT. Translated: CASTPAGGRNQPQHF.